The entry that follows covers one TCR beta chain sequence. The antigen remains unidentified. The data stem from a study of graft-versus-host responses after intestinal transplantation. Background on the study: Transplantation in recipients was multivisceral, liver-intestinal, or isolated intestinal. Tacrolimus plus steroids were given to all recipients for 2 to 4 years, preceded by anti-thymocyte globulin induction. Study-wide points: HvG clone declines early post-transplant were associated with peak circulating GvH levels. Some GvH clones were seen earlier in gut or blood, suggesting intestinal origin.

Profiling relied on immunoSEQ multiplex PCR, and the TCRdb table lists in-frame clones only, not all of them. The sample yields more than 75,000 clones, less than 95% seen once. Germline V gene data show CDR1 as MDHEN and CDR2 as SYDVKM. CDR3 length equals 14 residues. V was cut by 2 bases and J by 7 bases, with 11 bases left in between. The sample here was unstimulated CD4+ T cells sorted from spleen or lymph node cells, taken before transplant. This sequence joins TRBV28 and TRBJ1-4; D not certain. This receptor was taken from a human donor who was the organ donor for an intestinal transplant. The CDR3 reads CASSLGGRFEKLFF. The CDR3 DNA reads TGTGCCAGCAGTTTAGGAGGGCGGTTTGAAAAACTGTTTTTT.